These 25 T cell receptor beta chains were sequenced from one sample in a study of cytomegalovirus exposure and HLA in healthy donors. Amplification used 60 Vbeta primers and 13 Jbeta primers. The data were produced by immunoSEQ multiplex PCR, yet TCRdb's version contains in-frame clones alone and is incomplete. The table includes around 180,000 clones, roughly 84% detected once. Material for sequencing was PBMCs. The source of these receptors is a girl under three years old in good health and CMV-seronegative.

V and J are TRBV30 and TRBJ1-1; D call uncertain. Trimming stripped 6 bases from V and 3 bases from J, with 8 bases between. Germline CDR1 and CDR2: GTSNPN and SVGIG (reference sequence). The CDR3 is made up of 11 amino acids. CDR3 DNA sequence: TGTGCCTGCGGTGGTGACACTGAAGCTTTCTTT. Residues: CACGGDTEAFF.

The chain uses TRBV16 and TRBJ1-4; perhaps TRBD1 as D (5 bases). Germline values: CDR1 KGHSY, CDR2 FQNENV. The CDR3 covers 17 residues. V shed 0 bases and J shed 4 bases, with 15 bases lying between them. CDR3 loop: CASSQSGRRGYNEKLFF. For the CDR3, the DNA is TGTGCCAGCAGCCAATCGGGTCGAAGGGGATATAATGAAAAACTGTTTTTT.

The chain is built from TRBV6-1 and TRBJ1-1; D is uncertain. Trimming cost V 0 bases and J 1 base, with 6 bases left between them. CDR3 length equals 14 residues. Germline V lookup: CDR1 MNHNS, CDR2 SASEGT. The CDR3 DNA sequence: TGTGCCAGCAGTGAAGCATCCAGGAACACTGAAGCTTTCTTT. Its protein product is CASSEASRNTEAFF.

The chain combines TRBV7-2 with TRBJ2-7, with TRBD2 matching over 12 bases. Losses at the gene ends were 5 bases for V and 4 bases for J; bases not matched to a gene: 6. CDR3 size: 15 residues. From germline, CDR1 is SGHTA and CDR2 FQGNSA. CDR3 protein: CASSSPGLAGYEQYF. CDR3 coding DNA: TGTGCCAGCAGCAGCCCAGGACTAGCGGGATACGAGCAGTACTTC.

The chain's CDR3 is CARAVQDRLEQFF. Written as DNA, the CDR3 is TGTGCCAGGGCTGTCCAAGACAGGCTCGAGCAGTTCTTC. The chain uses TRBV2 and TRBJ2-1; possible D gene TRBD1, 6 bases. Trimming shortened V by 9 bases and J by 10 bases, and 19 bases separated the two germline ends. The length of the CDR3 is 13 residues. Germline CDR1 SNHLY, CDR2 FYNNEI. Supplemented by reference TRBV2 and TRBJ2-1, the full variable domain reads EPEVTQTPSHQVTQMGQEVILRCVPISNHLYFYWYRQILGQKVEFLVSFYNNEISEKSEIFDDQFSVERPDGSNFTLKIRSTKLEDSAMYFCARAVQDRLEQFFGPGTRLTVL.

This clone has just one count. CDR3 region: CASSPWTSPPSYEQYF. CDR3 DNA sequence: TGCGCCAGCAGCCCCTGGACTAGCCCACCCTCCTACGAGCAGTACTTC. The V and J genes are TRBV4-1 and TRBJ2-7, with 8 bases lining up with TRBD2. V shed 4 bases and J 0 bases; nucleotides not matched to a gene: 8. CDR1 and CDR2 (germline): MGHRA, YSYEKL. The CDR3 totals 16 residues.

The chain is built from TRBV7-9 and TRBJ1-5; no firm D call. V was cut by 2 bases and J by 5 bases, with 7 bases left in between. CDR3 size: 13 residues. The germline V gene encodes CDR1 SEHNR and CDR2 FQNEAQ (reference sequence). CDR3 region: CASSLYADQPQHF. The CDR3 DNA reads as TGTGCCAGCAGCTTATATGCAGATCAGCCCCAGCATTTT.

V is TRBV7-9 and J is TRBJ2-5; no definite D call. The CDR3 contains 13 residues. Germline values: CDR1 SEHNR, CDR2 FQNEAQ (reference sequence). Trimming took off 2 bases at V and 1 base at J, with 5 bases between the two ends. Written as DNA, the CDR3 is TGTGCCAGCAGCTTACTAAGCCAAGAGACCCAGTACTTC. Translation gives CASSLLSQETQYF.

Comments on this clone: The junction departs from the called germline gene at one end, perhaps through a read error. The genes are TRBV7-9 and TRBJ1-1, with 7 bases matching TRBD1. Germline V gene lookup returns CDR1 SEHNR and CDR2 FQNEAQ (reference sequence). CDR3 length: 13 amino acids. The CDR3 region is CASSLAVDREYDF. The CDR3 nucleotides read TGTGCCAGCAGCTTAGCGGTTGACAGGGAATACGATTTT.

The V call is TRBV5-4, the J call TRBJ2-2, with 14 bases lining up with TRBD2. This CDR3 comprises 19 residues. J lost 3 bases, V lost 5 bases, and 12 bases had no gene match. Looked up from germline, CDR1 is SGHNT and CDR2 is YYREEE (reference sequence). The CDR3 spells CASRARLAGGRGDTGELFF. Here the CDR3 DNA reads TGTGCCAGCAGGGCAAGACTAGCGGGAGGGCGAGGGGACACCGGGGAGCTGTTTTTT.

The J gene is TRBJ2-7, the V gene TRBV28; 8 bases line up with TRBD1. CDR1 and CDR2 (germline): MDHEN, SYDVKM. CDR3 length: 13 residues. V trimming: 5 bases; J trimming: 7 bases; junction bases outside the gene matches: 7. DNA for the CDR3: TGTGCCAGCAGTCCCAGGGGGCTGATTGAGCAGTACTTC. Protein product: CASSPRGLIEQYF.

V gene TRBV27 combines with J gene TRBJ2-7; D is perhaps TRBD2 (7 bases). CDR1 is MNHEY and CDR2 is SMNVEV in the germline V gene (reference sequence). V gave up 8 bases and J gave up 6 bases, with 17 bases separating them. The CDR3 contains 13 residues. CDR3 amino acids: CASSWGGRGEQYF. In nucleotides, the CDR3 is TGTGCCAGCTCCTGGGGGGGGCGCGGCGAGCAGTACTTC.

The rearrangement links TRBV5-4 to TRBJ2-6, with 7 bases fitting TRBD1. The V and J ends lost 5 bases and 4 bases, in that order; junction bases with no gene match: 6. The CDR3 is 15 residues long. The germline CDR1 and CDR2 sequences are SGHNT and YYREEE (reference sequence). The CDR3 reads CASRPTGIGANVLTF. CDR3 bases: TGTGCCAGCAGACCGACAGGGATCGGGGCCAACGTCCTGACTTTC.

The genes are TRBV5-1 and TRBJ2-4; the D gene is possibly TRBD1 (5 bases). CDR3 length: 14 residues. V shed 0 bases and J shed 5 bases, with 9 bases lying between them. Germline V gene lookup returns CDR1 SGHRS and CDR2 YFSETQ. Here the CDR3 DNA reads TGCGCCAGCAGCTTGGAACAGGCCCAAAACATTCAGTACTTC. It encodes CASSLEQAQNIQYF.

The chain combines TRBV5-1 with TRBJ2-7; 8 bases are a match to TRBD1. The CDR3 has 14 amino acids. Germline trimming cut 6 bases from V and 5 bases from J; bases unmatched to any gene: 10. The germline CDR1 and CDR2 sequences are SGHRS and YFSETQ. Here the CDR3 reads CASTQGDARDEQYF. In DNA form, the CDR3 reads TGCGCCAGCACACAGGGGGACGCTCGGGACGAGCAGTACTTC.

This chain joins TRBV30 and TRBJ1-1; 7 nucleotides line up with TRBD1. Trimming took 4 bases from V and 3 from J; bases not matched to a gene: 5. The CDR3 is 13 residues long. Germline V gives CDR1 GTSNPN, CDR2 SVGIG (reference sequence). The CDR3 here is CAWNRGGDTEAFF. Here the CDR3 DNA reads TGTGCCTGGAACAGGGGAGGAGACACTGAAGCTTTCTTT.

The chain has TRBV5-4 and TRBJ2-5, with 10 bases that match TRBD1. The J call may not be correct, given that the DNA end is closer to TRBJ2-7. The germline V gene has CDR1 SGHNT and CDR2 YYREEE (reference sequence). CDR3 size: 15 residues. Here the CDR3 DNA reads TGTGCCAGCAGCATACTGGGACAGGGGTTTCCCGAGCAGTACTTC. Protein product: CASSILGQGFPEQYF.

The V and J genes are TRBV25-1 and TRBJ2-7; TRBD1 agrees at 11 bases. The CDR3 extends over 15 amino acids. With 2 bases clipped from V and 2 bases from J, the junction kept 2 bases outside the gene matches. Germline assignment: CDR1 MGHDK and CDR2 SYGVNS. CDR3 coding DNA: TGTGCCAGCAGTGAAAAGGGACAGGGGGCCTACGAGCAGTACTTC. Its translation is CASSEKGQGAYEQYF.

J is TRBJ2-7 and V is TRBV5-1; D unresolved. Germline loops: CDR1 SGHRS, CDR2 YFSETQ. This CDR3 has 11 residues. Trimming cost V 6 bases and J 3 bases, with 7 bases left between them. In DNA, the CDR3 is TGCGCCAGCACAGGCAACTACGAGCAGTACTTC. As protein: CASTGNYEQYF.

This clone was seen more than once but under ten times. V usage is TRBV12-5 and J usage is TRBJ2-2, with D possibly being TRBD1 (5 bases). Trimming stripped 0 bases from V and 1 base from J, with 12 bases between. Germline V lookup: CDR1 LGHNT, CDR2 FRNRAP. This CDR3 contains 17 residues. The CDR3 sequence is CASGLVLGRENTGELFF. CDR3 coding DNA: TGTGCTAGTGGTTTGGTACTGGGCAGGGAGAACACCGGGGAGCTGTTTTTT.

V and J are TRBV18 and TRBJ2-7, with 8 positions matching TRBD2. Trimming cost V 3 bases and J 6 bases; bases outside gene matches: 13. The CDR3 loop spans 16 amino acids. Germline lookup yields CDR1 KGHSH and CDR2 LQKENI. CDR3 sequence: CASSPPGLELLGEQYF. The CDR3 DNA sequence: TGTGCCAGCTCACCCCCGGGACTAGAGTTATTGGGCGAGCAGTACTTC.

The chain carries TRBV5-6 and TRBJ2-5, with 10 bases matching TRBD2. The ends lost 0 bases at V and 7 bases at J; junction bases unmatched: 12. The CDR3 runs 17 residues. Germline loops: CDR1 SGHDT, CDR2 YYEEEE. CDR3 residues: CASSLALGTSGTPTQYF. The CDR3 DNA is TGTGCCAGCAGCTTGGCCCTCGGAACTAGCGGGACACCGACCCAGTACTTC.

The chain has TRBV7-6 and TRBJ2-3, with 7 bases lining up with TRBD2. V shed 4 bases and J 0 bases; nucleotides not matched to a gene: 4. The length of the CDR3 is 15 residues. Germline lookup yields CDR1 SGHVS and CDR2 FNYEAQ. The CDR3 sequence is CASSSLATSTDTQYF. In nucleotides, the CDR3 is TGTGCCAGCAGCTCACTAGCGACTAGCACAGATACGCAGTATTTT. Looking up the rest from reference TRBV7-6 and TRBJ2-3 gives the full variable domain: GAGVSQSPRYKVTKRGQDVALRCDPISGHVSLYWYRQALGQGPEFLTYFNYEAQQDKSGLPNDRFSAERPEGSISTLTIQRTEQRDSAMYRCASSSLATSTDTQYFGPGTRLTVL.

The gene calls are TRBV10-1 and TRBJ2-2; a weak D match, TRBD2 (5 bases). Trimming pared 9 bases from V and 2 bases from J, leaving 13 bases between. Germline assignment: CDR1 WNHNN and CDR2 SYGVQD (reference sequence). The CDR3 is made up of 14 amino acids. DNA for the CDR3: TGCGCCAGTGCTCGGGGTCATAACACCGGGGAGCTGTTTTTT. Protein sequence: CASARGHNTGELFF.

The chain couples TRBV5-6 to TRBJ2-5; D not resolved. Germline V gene sequence: CDR1 SGHDT, CDR2 YYEEEE. V lost 0 bases to trimming and J lost 3 bases, with 9 bases between them. The CDR3 length is 14 residues. CDR3 loop: CASSLAATEETQYF. The CDR3 DNA sequence: TGTGCCAGCAGCTTGGCCGCAACAGAAGAGACCCAGTACTTC.